Listed here are 28 T cell receptor beta chains from one sample, sequenced in a study of blood T cell repertoires in COVID-19 (TCRdb year 2020). The library relied on the immunoSEQ multiplex PCR assay. TCRdb took this table from immuneACCESS and kept in-frame rearrangements with V and J called. Such tables lack part of the clones; where checked against another copy, unresolved V genes explain under half of the gap, and the rest is unexplained. The sample table holds under 350,000 clones, of which roughly 90% were seen once. The top ten clonotypes cover approximately 7.5% of the sample. The specimen sequenced was peripheral blood. The receptors derive from a woman aged 25 to 39 with COVID-19, enrolled during active disease.

The chain has TRBV4-3 and TRBJ1-2, with D perhaps TRBD1 (5 bases). CDR1 is LGHNA, CDR2 YSLEER, per germline. The germline V and J ends were trimmed by 0 bases and 5 bases, with 13 bases remaining between them. The CDR3 spans 15 residues. This CDR3 reads CASSQDDGGGYGYTF. The CDR3 bases are TGCGCCAGCAGCCAAGATGATGGGGGGGGATATGGCTACACCTTC.

The chain links TRBV23-1 to TRBJ2-5; 9 bases align to TRBD1. TRBV23-1 falls under the ORF class, with uncertain function. J was trimmed by 4 bases and V by 3 bases; bases with no gene match: 12. This CDR3 region has 17 residues. CDR3 sequence (DNA): TGCGCCAGCAGTCATTTTACAGGGGGCAGTGTGGGAGAGACCCAGTACTTC. Its protein product is CASSHFTGGSVGETQYF.

The J gene is TRBJ2-3, the V gene TRBV30, with D possibly matching TRBD1 (6 bases). CDR1 and CDR2 from the germline V gene are GTSNPN and SVGIG (reference sequence). The ends were cut back, 3 bases at V and 4 bases at J, with 17 bases in the middle. The CDR3 runs 15 residues. The CDR3 region has the DNA TGTGCCTGGAGCCCCTCCTTCAGGGGCGCAGATACGCAGTATTTT. Its protein is CAWSPSFRGADTQYF.

V gene TRBV7-9 combines with J gene TRBJ2-1; D is perhaps TRBD2 (6 bases). The CDR3 has 16 residues. Trimming cost V 5 bases and J 3 bases, with 17 bases left between them. Germline CDR1 and CDR2: SEHNR and FQNEAQ (reference sequence). CDR3: CASSPPGERYYNEQFF. Written as DNA, the CDR3 is TGTGCCAGCAGCCCTCCGGGGGAGAGATACTACAATGAGCAGTTCTTC.

The CDR3 nucleotides are TGTGCCAGCCAAGAAGGGACAGGGTCCTACGAGCAGTACTTC. Translating gives CASQEGTGSYEQYF. The V gene is TRBV11-2, the J gene TRBJ2-7; 9 bases agree with TRBD1. The CDR3 loop spans 14 amino acids. V lost 8 bases, J lost 1 base, and 6 bases stayed unmatched. The germline gives CDR1 SGHAT, CDR2 FQNNGV. Drawing the rest from reference TRBV11-2 and TRBJ2-7, the complete variable domain is EAGVAQSPRYKIIEKRQSVAFWCNPISGHATLYWYQQILGQGPKLLIQFQNNGVVDDSQLPKDRFSAERLKGVDSTLKIQPAKLEDSAVYLCASQEGTGSYEQYFGPGTRLTVT.

V is TRBV3-1 (or the pseudogene TRBV3-2) and J is TRBJ2-1; 8 positions match TRBD1. The germline V gene has CDR1 LGHDT and CDR2 YNNKEL (reference sequence). The J segment lost 7 bases and the V segment lost 10 bases, leaving 6 bases of the junction unmatched. The CDR3 is 12 residues long. The CDR3 reads CATSDRVNEQFF. The CDR3 nucleotides are TGTGCCACCTCGGACAGGGTGAATGAGCAGTTCTTC.

A single count supports this clone. The chain joins TRBV29-1 to TRBJ2-7; 7 nucleotides align to TRBD1. V lost 7 bases and J lost 0; bases outside the gene matches: 6. The CDR3 totals 13 residues. Germline V gene data show CDR1 as SQVTM and CDR2 as ANQGSEA. The CDR3 protein is CSEPTGFSYEQYF. The CDR3 DNA follows: TGCAGCGAACCGACAGGGTTCTCCTACGAGCAGTACTTC.

This sequence joins TRBV6-5 and TRBJ1-6; the match to TRBD1 covers 7 bases. The CDR3 contains 15 residues. Germline CDR1 is MNHEY and CDR2 is SVGAGI. V was pared by 6 bases and J by 7 bases, with 9 bases of the junction left unmatched. This CDR3 is CASRRQGALNSPLHF. As DNA, the CDR3 is TGTGCCAGCAGGAGACAGGGCGCACTGAATTCACCCCTCCACTTT.

This chain uses TRBV9 with TRBJ2-5; weak D call: TRBD2 (7 bases). Germline loops: CDR1 SGDLS, CDR2 YYNGEE. The CDR3 runs 17 residues. V was clipped by 0 bases and J by 5 bases, with 20 bases between them. In DNA form, the CDR3 reads TGTGCCAGCAGCGTAGGTGACAGGACTAGGGGAGGGGAGACCCAGTACTTC. Translation: CASSVGDRTRGGETQYF.

This chain links TRBV2 with TRBJ2-7; 12 bases are shared with TRBD2. V shed 4 bases and J 1 base; nucleotides not matched to a gene: 2. The CDR3 contains 15 residues. Germline CDR1 is SNHLY and CDR2 is FYNNEI. The CDR3 sequence is CASSGLAGVSYEQYF. The DNA of the CDR3 is TGTGCCAGCAGTGGACTAGCGGGAGTGTCCTACGAGCAGTACTTC.

The chain employs TRBV6-2 or TRBV6-3 and TRBJ2-1; 8 bases line up with TRBD1. J gave up 2 bases and V 4 bases, and 16 bases lay outside the gene matches. The length of the CDR3 is 19 residues. Germline CDR1 reads MNHEY; CDR2 reads SVGEGT. The CDR3 loop is CASSSRSRTGTVPYNEQFF. In DNA form, the CDR3 reads TGTGCCAGCAGTTCCAGATCGAGGACAGGGACCGTCCCCTACAATGAGCAGTTCTTC.

This clone was observed a single time. The chain links TRBV30 to TRBJ2-1; 7 nucleotides align to TRBD2. Germline V gene data show CDR1 as GTSNPN and CDR2 as SVGIG (reference sequence). The length of the CDR3 is 15 residues. V trimming: 3 bases; J trimming: 5 bases; junction bases outside the gene matches: 10. In DNA form, the CDR3 reads TGTGCCTGGAGACAGGTCGGGAGCGGGGACAATGAGCAGTTCTTC. Translating it yields CAWRQVGSGDNEQFF.

The J gene is TRBJ2-7, the V gene TRBV28; the match to TRBD1 covers 7 bases. V dropped 8 bases and J dropped 6; count of bases not matched to a gene: 7. CDR3 length equals 12 residues. CDR1 and CDR2 (germline): MDHEN, SYDVKM. DNA of the CDR3: TGTGCCAGCGCTACAGGGGCGGGCGAGCAGTACTTC. It is translated as CASATGAGEQYF.

This chain links TRBV2 with TRBJ1-3; 8 positions match TRBD1. Germline assignment: CDR1 SNHLY and CDR2 FYNNEI. CDR3 length equals 14 residues. V lost 7 bases to trimming and J lost 4 bases; unmatched junction nucleotides: 6. The CDR3 reads CASMKTGDGNTIYF. For the CDR3, the DNA is TGTGCCAGCATGAAGACAGGGGACGGAAACACCATATATTTT.

The chain uses TRBV19 and TRBJ2-7; 9 bases agree with TRBD2. The CDR3 totals 14 residues. Germline lookup yields CDR1 LNHDA and CDR2 SQIVND (reference sequence). The trim removed 2 bases at V and 3 bases at J, leaving 2 bases unmatched. The CDR3 sequence is CASSITSGHYEQYF. CDR3 coding DNA: TGTGCCAGTAGTATAACTAGCGGGCACTACGAGCAGTACTTC.

The chain is built from TRBV28 and TRBJ1-6; no clear D gene. CDR3 length: 18 amino acids. V shed 0 bases and J shed 5 bases, with 17 bases lying between them. The germline CDR1 and CDR2 sequences are MDHEN and SYDVKM. Here the CDR3 reads CASSLWDRRRKNNSPLHF. The CDR3 region has the DNA TGTGCCAGCAGTTTATGGGATAGGAGACGGAAAAATAATTCACCCCTCCACTTT. Full variable domain (missing parts from reference TRBV28 and TRBJ1-6): DVKVTQSSRYLVKRTGEKVFLECVQDMDHENMFWYRQDPGLGLRLIYFSYDVKMKEKGDIPEGYSVSREKKERFSLILESASTNQTSMYLCASSLWDRRRKNNSPLHFGNGTRLTVT.

The V gene is TRBV4-1, the J gene TRBJ1-3; 7 bases fit TRBD1. V shed 4 bases, J shed 2 bases, and the junction held 5 bases outside the gene matches. Germline CDR1 reads MGHRA; CDR2 reads YSYEKL. This CDR3 has 15 amino acids. The CDR3 sequence is CASSPVTGTGNTIYF. The CDR3 DNA follows: TGCGCCAGCAGCCCGGTGACAGGGACTGGAAACACCATATATTTT.

Note on this clone: The sample has other DNA sequences that encode this CDR3 too. The V gene is TRBV30, the J gene TRBJ2-7; 11 positions match TRBD2. CDR1 and CDR2 from the germline V gene are GTSNPN and SVGIG (reference sequence). The J segment lost 1 base and the V segment lost 4 bases, leaving 0 bases of the junction unmatched. The CDR3 sequence is 13 residues long. The CDR3 region is CAWTSGGSYEQYF. DNA of the CDR3: TGTGCCTGGACTAGCGGGGGGTCCTACGAGCAGTACTTC.

This clone was found once. The CDR3 spells CASSQDPAAGRGYTF. Written as DNA, the CDR3 is TGCGCCAGCAGCCAAGATCCAGCCGCTGGCAGGGGGTACACCTTC. The chain has TRBV4-1 and TRBJ1-2, with TRBD1 matching 7 bases. The CDR3 has 15 residues. Germline V lookup: CDR1 MGHRA, CDR2 YSYEKL. Trimming removed 0 bases from V and 11 bases from J; junction bases left unmatched: 12.

The rearrangement links TRBV30 to TRBJ2-1, with 7 bases fitting TRBD2. This CDR3 has 18 residues. V was pared by 2 bases and J by 7 bases, with 20 bases of the junction left unmatched. Germline V gene data show CDR1 as GTSNPN and CDR2 as SVGIG (reference sequence). CDR3 coding DNA: TGTGCCTGGAGTCCTCACCCCCGTCTAGCGGAATATACAAATGAGCAGTTCTTC. Translation gives CAWSPHPRLAEYTNEQFF.

J is TRBJ1-4 and V is TRBV2, with D tentatively TRBD1 (6 bases). The CDR3 has 15 residues. Between the trimmed V and J ends, which lost 8 bases and 1 base, there was a span of 14 bases. CDR1 and CDR2 from the germline V gene are SNHLY and FYNNEI. This CDR3 reads CASRNRAETNEKLFF. The CDR3 DNA is TGTGCCAGCCGGAACAGGGCCGAAACTAATGAAAAACTGTTTTTT.

The chain uses TRBV24-1 and TRBJ1-1, with unresolved D. Trimming cost V 4 bases and J 3 bases, with 8 bases left between them. The CDR3 contains 13 residues. Germline V CDR1 and CDR2: KGHDR, SFDVKD. The CDR3 loop reads CATSEGRHTEAFF. DNA for the CDR3: TGTGCCACCAGTGAGGGGAGGCACACTGAAGCTTTCTTT.

The rearrangement links TRBV5-5 to TRBJ2-5; TRBD2 might be the D (6 bases). Trimming removed 2 bases from V and 4 bases from J, with 9 bases in between. The length of the CDR3 is 13 residues. CDR1 and CDR2 (germline): SGHKS, YYEKEE (reference sequence). The CDR3 bases are TGTGCCAGCAGCTTCCGGGAGACAGAGACCCAGTACTTC. Translating it yields CASSFRETETQYF.

The rearrangement links TRBV2 to TRBJ1-4; TRBD1 agrees at 8 bases. Unmatched junction bases numbered 8, after V lost 4 bases and J lost 10 bases. The CDR3 has 14 residues. Per germline, CDR1 SNHLY and CDR2 FYNNEI. This chain's CDR3 is CASSVEQGGGKLFF. The DNA of the CDR3 is TGTGCCAGCAGTGTGGAACAGGGGGGGGGAAAACTGTTTTTT.

This CDR3 reads CASRDIHPGYTF. The CDR3 DNA sequence: TGTGCCAGCAGGGACATCCACCCCGGCTACACCTTC. The genes are TRBV12-3 or TRBV12-4 and TRBJ1-2; D perhaps matches TRBD1 (5 bases). There are 12 residues in the CDR3. Trimming removed 6 bases at V and 8 bases at J, with 13 bases between.

The chain links TRBV27 to TRBJ1-2; TRBD1 agrees at 9 bases. Per the germline V gene, CDR1 is MNHEY and CDR2 is SMNVEV (reference sequence). V dropped 2 bases and J dropped 4; count of bases not matched to a gene: 5. CDR3 size: 15 residues. In nucleotides, the CDR3 is TGTGCCAGCAGTTTAAACAGGGGGCGGGCCTATGGCTACACCTTC. It translates to CASSLNRGRAYGYTF.

The gene calls are TRBV5-1 and TRBJ2-5; D may be TRBD1 (5 bases). With 1 base removed from V and 2 bases from J, the gap between germline ends came to 21 bases. The CDR3 spans 18 residues. Germline assignment: CDR1 SGHRS and CDR2 YFSETQ. CDR3 coding DNA: TGCGCCAGCAGCTTGAGCGCTGTGGTTGACAGCGCGCAAGAGACCCAGTACTTC. As protein: CASSLSAVVDSAQETQYF.

The table lists this clone with a count of one. V and J are TRBV3-1 (or the pseudogene TRBV3-2) and TRBJ2-3; no reliable D call. V was pared by 0 bases and J by 5 bases, with 6 bases between. The CDR3 has 13 residues. Germline lookup yields CDR1 LGHDT and CDR2 YNNKEL (reference sequence). The CDR3: CASSQDSGDTQYF. The CDR3 coding sequence is TGTGCCAGCAGCCAAGACAGTGGAGATACGCAGTATTTT.